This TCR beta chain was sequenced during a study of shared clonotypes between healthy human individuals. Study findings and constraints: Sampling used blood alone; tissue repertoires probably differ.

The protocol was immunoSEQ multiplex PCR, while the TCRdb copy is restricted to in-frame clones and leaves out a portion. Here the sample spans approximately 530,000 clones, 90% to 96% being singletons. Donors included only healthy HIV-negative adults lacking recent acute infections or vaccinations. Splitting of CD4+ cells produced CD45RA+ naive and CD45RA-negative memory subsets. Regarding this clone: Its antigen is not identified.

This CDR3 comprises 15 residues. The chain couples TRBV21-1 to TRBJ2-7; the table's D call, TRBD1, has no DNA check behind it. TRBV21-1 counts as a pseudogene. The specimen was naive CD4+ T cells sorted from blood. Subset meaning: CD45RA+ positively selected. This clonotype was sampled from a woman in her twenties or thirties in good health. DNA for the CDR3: TGTGCCAGCAGCAACGACAGGTCCCCCTCCTACGAGCAGTACTTC. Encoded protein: CASSNDRSPSYEQYF.